Listed here is a single T cell receptor (beta chain). The antigen remains unidentified. This sample is drawn from a study of PD-1 blockade in classical Hodgkin lymphoma. Study-wide points: By C4D1, CD4+ diversity increased significantly, especially in complete responders.

Every patient relapsed after autologous stem cell transplantation, and brentuximab vedotin exposure varied. V shed 5 bases, J shed 1 base, and the junction held 4 bases outside the gene matches. This CDR3 is 15 amino acids long. CDR1 is SNHLY and CDR2 is FYNNEI in the germline V gene. Data came from immunoSEQ multiplex PCR; TCRdb stores just in-frame clones and leaves some out. The sample has 90,000 to 120,000 clones, 70% to 90% seen once. This TCR derives from a human donor with classical Hodgkin lymphoma. Sequencing used peripheral blood mononuclear cells (PBMCs), obtained before the second cycle of nivolumab. This chain connects TRBV2 to TRBJ1-5, with TRBD1 matching 8 bases. CDR3 sequence: CASSPGGMSNQPQHF. CDR3 bases: TGTGCCAGCAGTCCAGGGGGCATGAGCAATCAGCCCCAGCATTTT.